This TCR beta chain was obtained from a study of blood T cells in healthy people across ages. Broader study findings: Older age coincided with a roughly linear decline in TCR beta diversity per million T cells. Greater diversity and more naive CD4+ cells were seen in long-lived donors than in aged donors.

A second PCR of 7 to 11 cycles used a sample-barcoded 5' primer and a J-beta primer mix. A 12-random-nucleotide template-switch adaptor tagged each cDNA molecule. A single record per CDR3 protein comes from TCRdb applying MiXCR to the 5' RACE reads. The sample yields fewer than 2 million distinct CDR3 sequences, around 40% seen once. In its sample, this clonotype was seen once. Antigen unknown. In germline, CDR1 is SGHDT, CDR2 YYEEEE. The CDR3 has 13 amino acids. Trimming removed 9 bases from V and 3 bases from J, with 15 bases in between. Extracted total RNA amounted to at least 5.5 micrograms for each sample.

The clonotype comes from a human donor in good health. The sequenced sample was blood. The rearrangement joins TRBV5-6 to TRBJ2-5; TRBD2 is a possible D gene (6 bases). The CDR3 protein is CATAEAGKETQYF. The CDR3 region has the DNA TGTGCCACCGCAGAGGCGGGGAAAGAGACCCAGTACTTC.